The T cell receptor beta chain described here comes from a study of cytomegalovirus exposure and HLA in healthy donors. The data were produced by immunoSEQ multiplex PCR, yet TCRdb's version contains in-frame clones alone and is incomplete. This repertoire shows about 200,000 clones, around 83% found once; its top ten account for around an eighth. The CDR3 covers 15 residues. Germline V gives CDR1 MNHEY, CDR2 SMNVEV (reference sequence). Trimming took 6 bases from V and 4 from J; bases not matched to a gene: 7. The sample comprised PBMCs. The receptor's source is a woman aged 25 to 39 in good health and CMV-seropositive. The chain combines TRBV27 with TRBJ2-7; 12 nucleotides agree with TRBD1. This CDR3 is CASSTRDRGRYEQYF. The CDR3, as DNA: TGTGCCAGCAGCACCCGGGACAGGGGGCGTTACGAGCAGTACTTC.